The source of this TCR beta chain is a study of OX40 agonist ivuxolimab in advanced cancers. General study results and limits: Certain nonresponding patients likewise had low normalized T-cell clonal expansion. Compared with CD4+, CD8+ T cells on average had more expanded clones.

V was trimmed by 7 bases and J by 5 bases, leaving 7 bases between them. The CDR3 is 11 residues long. The V gene's germline CDR1 is MNHEY and CDR2 SVGAGI. Profiling relied on immunoSEQ multiplex PCR, and the TCRdb table lists in-frame clones only, not all of them. The data show about 79,000 clones, around 86% seen once. A word on this clone: Its antigen is unknown.

The input for sequencing was CD4+ or CD8+ T cells sorted from blood, taken in a trial of the OX40 agonist ivuxolimab. The chain joins TRBV6-5 to TRBJ2-3; the D is unclear. The sequence came from an adult with an advanced solid tumor such as melanoma, head and neck, liver or kidney cancer. The CDR3: CASTSGDTQYF. As DNA, the CDR3 is TGTGCCAGCACGTCGGGAGATACGCAGTATTTT.